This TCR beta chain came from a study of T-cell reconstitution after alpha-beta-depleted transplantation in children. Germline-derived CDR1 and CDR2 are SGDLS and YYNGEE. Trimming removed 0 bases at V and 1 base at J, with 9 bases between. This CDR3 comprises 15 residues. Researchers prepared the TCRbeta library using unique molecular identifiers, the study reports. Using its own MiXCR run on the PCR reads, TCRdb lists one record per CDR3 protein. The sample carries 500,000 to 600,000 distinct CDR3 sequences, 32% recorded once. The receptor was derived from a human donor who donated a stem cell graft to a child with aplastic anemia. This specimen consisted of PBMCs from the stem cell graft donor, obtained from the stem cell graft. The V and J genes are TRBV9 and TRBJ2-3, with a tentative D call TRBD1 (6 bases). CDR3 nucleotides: TGTGCCAGCAGCGTAGAAGGGGGAGGCACAGATACGCAGTATTTT. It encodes CASSVEGGGTDTQYF.